This T cell receptor (beta chain) originates from a study of blood T cell repertoires in COVID-19. Study overall: The United States, Italy and Spain supplied acute and convalescent COVID-19 samples.

The V gene lost 4 bases and the J gene lost 2 bases, with 20 bases spanning the gap. CDR1 is MGHRA, CDR2 YSYEKL, per germline. CDR3 length: 18 amino acids. Sequencing used immunoSEQ multiplex PCR; TCRdb keeps in-frame clones, though not all of them. Of fewer than 300,000 clones in the sample, more than 80% are singletons; the top ten hold 1% to 1.3%. Two negative PCRs, clearance, or symptom resolution had been documented for recovered Cohort 3 donors. The sample taken for sequencing was PBMCs or T cells enriched from blood (not recorded which). This chain links TRBV4-1 with TRBJ2-2; a possible D gene is TRBD1 (6 bases). This receptor was obtained from a woman aged 25 to 39 who had recovered from COVID-19. Written as DNA, the CDR3 is TGCGCCAGCAGCCGGAGAGAGGACAGTCTTCTCAACACCGGGGAGCTGTTTTTT. It specifies CASSRREDSLLNTGELFF.